Following are 30 T cell receptor beta chains from one sample sequenced in a study of beta chain features in type 1 diabetes. Their cognate antigens are unknown. Expressed TCRB transcripts were sequenced because the entire RNA isolate underwent reverse transcription. Repertoires were generated with immunoSEQ multiplex PCR, while TCRdb's copy carries only in-frame clones and drops some. The sample has about 650,000 clones, roughly an eighth seen once. Study outcomes and limitations: Moderate but significant shortening of TCRB CDR3s was recorded in all four CD4+ subsets from Type 1 diabetes patients.

The sample was naive CD4+ T cells from blood. All receptors derive from a man aged 25 to 40 with type 1 diabetes.

The rearrangement uses TRBV7-9 and TRBJ2-3; either TRBD1 or TRBD2 may fit D (5 bases each). This CDR3 contains 14 residues. Germline CDR1 SEHNR, CDR2 FQNEAQ (reference sequence). Trimming left V 5 bases short and J 2 bases short, with 11 bases between. The DNA for the CDR3 is TGTGCCAGCAGCCCTAGGGACCCCACAGATACGCAGTATTTT. Its protein is CASSPRDPTDTQYF. Combining the CDR3 with reference TRBV7-9 and TRBJ2-3 gives the whole variable domain DTGVSQNPRHKITKRGQNVTFRCDPISEHNRLYWYRQTLGQGPEFLTYFQNEAQLEKSRLLSDRFSAERPKGSFSTLEIQRTEQGDSAMYLCASSPRDPTDTQYFGPGTRLTVL.

This clone has only one observation. The rearrangement joins TRBV9 to TRBJ1-4; 7 nucleotides agree with TRBD1. Trimming took 3 bases from V and 3 from J; bases not matched to a gene: 2. The CDR3 has 14 residues. Germline loops: CDR1 SGDLS, CDR2 YYNGEE. In DNA form, the CDR3 reads TGTGCCAGCAGCGGACAGGGATCTAATGAAAAACTGTTTTTT. Translation gives CASSGQGSNEKLFF.

This sequence joins TRBV4-2 and TRBJ2-1; 7 nucleotides match TRBD1. CDR1 and CDR2 (germline): LGHNA, YNFKEQ. The CDR3 runs to 18 residues. V gave up 0 bases and J gave up 0 bases; unmatched junction bases: 8. CDR3 loop: CASSQDRATGSSYNEQFF. The CDR3 coding sequence is TGTGCCAGCAGCCAAGATCGGGCGACAGGGAGCTCCTACAATGAGCAGTTCTTC.

This clone has at least ten counts. The chain combines TRBV10-3 with TRBJ2-3; no reliable D call. V lost 8 bases and J lost 5, with 5 bases in between. CDR3 length equals 10 residues. From germline, CDR1 is ENHRY and CDR2 SYGVKD. The CDR3, as DNA: TGTGCCATCGGCGGAGATACGCAGTATTTT. This translates into CAIGGDTQYF.

On this clone: The same CDR3 arises from other DNA sequences in this sample as well. The chain employs TRBV5-4 and TRBJ1-2, with D possibly TRBD1 on 6 matching bases. This CDR3 spans 13 amino acids. CDR1 is SGHNT and CDR2 is YYREEE in the germline V gene (reference sequence). Between the trimmed V and J ends, which lost 3 bases and 5 bases, there was a span of 11 bases. The CDR3 nucleotides are TGTGCCAGCAGCTCGACGGGGGCGTATGGCTACACCTTC. Amino acids: CASSSTGAYGYTF.

The gene calls are TRBV5-1 and TRBJ2-7; 7 bases are shared with TRBD2. This CDR3 has 16 residues. Per the germline V gene, CDR1 is SGHRS and CDR2 is YFSETQ. With V trimmed by 0 bases and J by 6 bases, 12 bases remained unmatched. DNA of the CDR3: TGCGCCAGCAGCTTGGTTGGACTAGTAGGCACAGGCGAGCAGTACTTC. It specifies CASSLVGLVGTGEQYF.

The sample holds a few counts of this clone. The chain employs TRBV7-9 and TRBJ2-3; TRBD2 matches 11 bases. This CDR3 is 17 amino acids long. V trimming: 1 base; J trimming: 4 bases; junction bases outside the gene matches: 7. The germline V gene has CDR1 SEHNR and CDR2 FQNEAQ (reference sequence). This CDR3 reads CASSLVLSTSGADTQYF. The DNA for the CDR3 is TGTGCCAGCAGCTTAGTTCTTTCGACTAGCGGGGCAGATACGCAGTATTTT.

The rearrangement joins TRBV18 to TRBJ1-5; D is perhaps TRBD1 (6 bases). Germline V CDR1 and CDR2: KGHSH, LQKENI. V was clipped by 2 bases and J by 7 bases, with 12 bases between them. CDR3 length: 14 amino acids. The CDR3 region is CASSPTGIEQPQHF. The CDR3 bases are TGTGCCAGCTCACCAACAGGGATTGAGCAGCCCCAGCATTTT.

The chain is built from TRBV7-2 and TRBJ2-3; D unresolved. The CDR3 consists of 15 residues. Trimming pared 5 bases from V and 0 bases from J, leaving 12 bases between. CDR1 and CDR2 (germline): SGHTA, FQGNSA. CDR3 amino acids: CASSPISASTDTQYF. The CDR3 coding sequence is TGTGCCAGCAGCCCAATAAGCGCGAGCACAGATACGCAGTATTTT.

The CDR3 DNA is TGTGCCAGCAGCTGGGGTGGAGAGCGGGGTCTCAGAGGCGAGCAGTACTTC. This codes for CASSWGGERGLRGEQYF. This chain uses TRBV5-4 with TRBJ2-7; TRBD2 matches at 7 bases. V lost 3 bases and J lost 6; bases outside the gene matches: 18. The CDR3 is made up of 17 amino acids. CDR1 and CDR2 from the germline V gene are SGHNT and YYREEE (reference sequence). Full variable domain (outside the CDR3, taken from reference TRBV5-4 and TRBJ2-7): ETGVTQSPTHLIKTRGQQVTLRCSSQSGHNTVSWYQQALGQGPQFIFQYYREEENGRGNFPPRFSGLQFPNYSSELNVNALELDDSALYLCASSWGGERGLRGEQYFGPGTRLTVT.

As DNA, the CDR3 is TGTGCCAGCAGCTTAGGGATGGGGGGCGCTGGCTACACCTTC. Amino acids: CASSLGMGGAGYTF. J is TRBJ1-2 and V is TRBV7-2, with D perhaps matching TRBD1 (6 bases). The CDR3 is 14 residues long. From germline, CDR1 is SGHTA and CDR2 FQGNSA. Trimming removed 1 base at V and 7 bases at J, with 13 bases between.

The genes are TRBV5-4 and TRBJ1-2, with 8 bases lining up with TRBD1. J lost 0 bases, V lost 4 bases, and 5 bases had no gene match. The CDR3 consists of 15 residues. In germline, CDR1 is SGHNT, CDR2 YYREEE (reference sequence). CDR3 nucleotides: TGTGCCAGCAGCGCCGGACAGGGTCCTAACTATGGCTACACCTTC. This encodes CASSAGQGPNYGYTF.

CDR3 protein: CASSPGQEKYGYTF. The CDR3 nucleotides read TGCGCCAGCAGCCCCGGACAGGAGAAGTATGGCTACACCTTC. The chain carries TRBV4-1 and TRBJ1-2; TRBD1 matches at 7 bases. Germline trimming cut 4 bases from V and 5 bases from J; bases unmatched to any gene: 7. Germline V gives CDR1 MGHRA, CDR2 YSYEKL. The CDR3 runs to 14 residues.

This clone was picked up a small number of times. The J gene is TRBJ2-5, the V gene TRBV6-6, with 9 bases matching TRBD1. The CDR3 sequence is 16 residues long. V lost 0 bases to trimming and J lost 5 bases; unmatched junction nucleotides: 7. Germline CDR1 MNHNY, CDR2 SVGAGI (reference sequence). Written as DNA, the CDR3 is TGTGCCAGCAGTTACTCAGGGACAGGGTTCGGGGAGACCCAGTACTTC. Translating it yields CASSYSGTGFGETQYF.

This clone came up a few times. The V call is TRBV9, the J call TRBJ1-5, with 8 bases lining up with TRBD1. The CDR3 extends over 15 amino acids. The germline CDR1 and CDR2 sequences are SGDLS and YYNGEE. Unmatched junction bases numbered 3, after V lost 4 bases and J lost 0 bases. CDR3 in DNA: TGTGCCAGCAGCACACAGGGGGGTAGCAATCAGCCCCAGCATTTT. It encodes CASSTQGGSNQPQHF.

The rearrangement uses TRBV9 and TRBJ2-2, with D perhaps TRBD1 (6 bases). The CDR3 covers 15 residues. CDR1 is SGDLS and CDR2 is YYNGEE in the germline V gene. V was cut by 4 bases and J by 5 bases, with 15 bases left in between. CDR3 in DNA: TGTGCCAGCAGCCGGGACACCATGCGGACCGGGGAGCTGTTTTTT. It is translated as CASSRDTMRTGELFF. Drawing the rest from reference TRBV9 and TRBJ2-2, the complete variable domain is DSGVTQTPKHLITATGQRVTLRCSPRSGDLSVYWYQQSLDQGLQFLIQYYNGEERAKGNILERFSAQQFPDLHSELNLSSLELGDSALYFCASSRDTMRTGELFFGEGSRLTVL.

The gene calls are TRBV4-2 and TRBJ2-5, with 12 bases fitting TRBD2. The germline V gene encodes CDR1 LGHNA and CDR2 YNFKEQ. The CDR3 runs to 19 residues. V trimming: 2 bases; J trimming: 2 bases; junction bases outside the gene matches: 12. This CDR3 is CASSQSPASGGGLQETQYF. In nucleotides, the CDR3 is TGTGCCAGCAGCCAAAGTCCGGCTAGCGGGGGGGGCCTTCAAGAGACCCAGTACTTC.

J is TRBJ2-1 and V is TRBV7-3, with 8 bases that match TRBD2. J gave up 5 bases and V 5 bases, and 8 bases lay outside the gene matches. There are 15 residues in the CDR3. Germline V gives CDR1 SGHTA, CDR2 FQGTGA. The CDR3 DNA reads as TGTGCCAGCAGCAGTAGCGGGGCCCAAAACAATGAGCAGTTCTTC. Amino acid sequence: CASSSSGAQNNEQFF.

This clone was seen more than once but under ten times. The rearrangement links TRBV5-1 to TRBJ2-2; 10 bases agree with TRBD1. Per germline, CDR1 SGHRS and CDR2 YFSETQ. The ends lost 1 base at V and 4 bases at J; junction bases unmatched: 4. The CDR3 totals 16 residues. Written as DNA, the CDR3 is TGCGCCAGCAGCTTGCCTCGGACAGGGGGCACCGGGGAGCTGTTTTTT. Residues: CASSLPRTGGTGELFF.

This rearrangement joins TRBV7-9 to TRBJ2-4; D is perhaps TRBD2 (5 bases). Germline V gene data show CDR1 as SEHNR and CDR2 as FQNEAQ (reference sequence). The germline V and J ends were trimmed by 5 bases and 8 bases, with 13 bases remaining between them. The CDR3 extends over 13 amino acids. The CDR3 nucleotides read TGTGCCAGCAGCGGTATTCGGCGGGACATTCAGTACTTC. Translating it yields CASSGIRRDIQYF.

In this sample, this clone turned up a few times. The chain is built from TRBV4-2 and TRBJ2-1, with 13 bases fitting TRBD2. The CDR3 runs 19 residues. Germline trimming cut 2 bases from V and 0 bases from J; bases unmatched to any gene: 7. Germline values: CDR1 LGHNA, CDR2 YNFKEQ. CDR3 in amino acids: CASSQSGTSGAPSYNEQFF. DNA of the CDR3: TGTGCCAGCAGCCAATCTGGGACTAGCGGGGCCCCCTCCTACAATGAGCAGTTCTTC.

Only a few counts were recorded for this clone. The chain is built from TRBV6-1 and TRBJ1-1; possible D gene TRBD1, 5 bases. This CDR3 is 14 amino acids long. With 6 bases removed from V and 1 base from J, the gap between germline ends came to 12 bases. From germline, CDR1 is MNHNS and CDR2 SASEGT. The CDR3 region is CASSGTTENTEAFF. Here the CDR3 DNA reads TGTGCCAGCAGCGGGACTACGGAGAACACTGAAGCTTTCTTT.

CDR3 in DNA: TGTGCCAGCAGCTTAATGCAGTCCACTGAGACCCAGTACTTC. Encoded protein: CASSLMQSTETQYF. The rearrangement uses TRBV7-2 and TRBJ2-5; D ambiguous. The CDR3 has 14 residues. V was pared by 2 bases and J by 5 bases, with 12 bases between. In germline, CDR1 is SGHTA, CDR2 FQGNSA.

The gene calls are TRBV4-2 and TRBJ1-2; TRBD1 might be the D (5 bases). Germline V gene data show CDR1 as LGHNA and CDR2 as YNFKEQ. CDR3 size: 17 residues. Trimming cost V 1 base and J 4 bases, with 19 bases left between them. The CDR3 spells CASSQGGSPGMIYGYTF. The CDR3 DNA is TGTGCCAGCAGCCAAGGGGGCTCCCCGGGCATGATCTATGGCTACACCTTC.

The chain uses TRBV10-3 and TRBJ1-5; D not certain. Germline V gene sequence: CDR1 ENHRY, CDR2 SYGVKD. Trimming cost V 0 bases and J 6 bases, with 9 bases left between them. The CDR3 runs 14 residues. The CDR3 bases are TGTGCCATCAGTGAGTCGGACGTTACTCAGCCCCAGCATTTT. It specifies CAISESDVTQPQHF.

This clone showed up just a few times. Additional DNA sequences in this sample encode the identical CDR3. V is TRBV7-9 and J is TRBJ1-6, with D unclear. The CDR3 is 12 amino acids. Germline CDR1 SEHNR, CDR2 FQNEAQ (reference sequence). Trimming took 5 bases from V and 7 from J, leaving 6 bases between them. CDR3 coding DNA: TGTGCCAGCAGCCTAGGGAATTCACCCCTCCACTTT. It is translated as CASSLGNSPLHF.

The V and J genes are TRBV11-2 and TRBJ2-7; TRBD1 matches at 7 bases. In germline, CDR1 is SGHAT, CDR2 FQNNGV. Unmatched junction bases numbered 5, after V lost 0 bases and J lost 3 bases. The CDR3 is made up of 15 amino acids. As DNA, the CDR3 is TGTGCCAGCAGCTTAGACGTGACAGGGATCTACGAGCAGTACTTC. It is translated as CASSLDVTGIYEQYF.

The CDR3, as DNA: TGCGCCAGCAGCTTGCCGGGACTAGCGGGGTCCCGCAGGAATACGCAGTATTTT. Translated, it gives CASSLPGLAGSRRNTQYF. The chain carries TRBV5-1 and TRBJ2-3; 13 positions agree with TRBD2. Looked up from germline, CDR1 is SGHRS and CDR2 is YFSETQ. This CDR3 region has 18 residues. Trimming removed 1 base from V and 7 bases from J; junction bases left unmatched: 12.

This clone was recorded a few times. At one of its ends the junction is not consistent with the germline gene, which may arise from a read error. The genes are TRBV11-3 and TRBJ2-7, with 7 bases fitting TRBD1. The germline V gene encodes CDR1 SGHNT and CDR2 YENEEA. The CDR3 sequence is 12 residues long. CDR3 DNA sequence: TGTGCCAGCAGCTTAGGGGACAGATACCTGGGCTTC. This sequence encodes CASSLGDRYLGF.

V gene TRBV25-1 combines with J gene TRBJ1-2; no reliable D call. V lost 5 bases and J lost 0, with 7 bases in between. The CDR3 is 13 amino acids. Germline lookup yields CDR1 MGHDK and CDR2 SYGVNS. The CDR3 sequence is CASSLTANYGYTF. The CDR3 DNA is TGTGCCAGCAGTCTGACGGCTAACTATGGCTACACCTTC.